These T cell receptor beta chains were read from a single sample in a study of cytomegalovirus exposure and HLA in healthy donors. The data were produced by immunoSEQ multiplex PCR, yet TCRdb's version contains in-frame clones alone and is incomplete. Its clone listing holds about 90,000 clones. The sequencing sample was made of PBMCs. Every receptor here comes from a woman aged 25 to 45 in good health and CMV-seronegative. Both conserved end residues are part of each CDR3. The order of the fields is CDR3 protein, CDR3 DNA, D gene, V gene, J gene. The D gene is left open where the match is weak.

cdr3_aa: CASSLDGTYLGEQYF
cdr3_nt: TGTGCCAGCAGCTTAGATGGGACTTACCTTGGAGAGCAGTACTTC
d_call: -
v_call: TRBV11-3
j_call: TRBJ2-5

cdr3_aa: CASLSGESSYEQYF
cdr3_nt: TGTGCCAGCTTGTCGGGGGAAAGCTCCTACGAGCAGTACTTC
d_call: -
v_call: TRBV18
j_call: TRBJ2-7

cdr3_aa: CAARGGGTDTQYF
cdr3_nt: TGTGCCGCACGGGGGGGTGGCACAGATACGCAGTATTTT
d_call: TRBD2
v_call: TRBV7-2
j_call: TRBJ2-3

cdr3_aa: CASSVVVAGEGEQFF
cdr3_nt: TGTGCCAGCAGCGTAGTCGTGGCGGGAGAGGGTGAGCAGTTCTTC
d_call: TRBD2
v_call: TRBV9
j_call: TRBJ2-1

cdr3_aa: CSVGTSGTDTQYF
cdr3_nt: TGCAGCGTTGGGACTAGCGGGACAGATACGCAGTATTTT
d_call: TRBD2
v_call: TRBV29-1
j_call: TRBJ2-3

cdr3_aa: CASSLEASGGAAAAANIQYF
cdr3_nt: TGCGCCAGCAGCTTGGAGGCTAGCGGGGGGGCCGCGGCTGCTGCAAACATTCAGTACTTC
d_call: TRBD2
v_call: TRBV5-1
j_call: TRBJ2-4

cdr3_aa: CASTPIGQGTYYGYTF
cdr3_nt: TGTGCCAGTACCCCCATTGGACAGGGGACCTACTATGGCTACACCTTC
d_call: TRBD1
v_call: TRBV19
j_call: TRBJ1-2

cdr3_aa: CASSRWGEPQHF
cdr3_nt: TGTGCCAGCAGCCGTTGGGGGGAGCCCCAGCATTTT
d_call: -
v_call: TRBV5-5
j_call: TRBJ1-5

cdr3_aa: CASSPGKPYGYTF
cdr3_nt: TGTGCCAGCAGCCCCGGGAAGCCCTATGGCTACACCTTC
d_call: -
v_call: TRBV7-9
j_call: TRBJ1-2

cdr3_aa: CASTADREETQYF
cdr3_nt: TGTGCCAGCACCGCGGACAGGGAAGAGACCCAGTACTTC
d_call: TRBD1
v_call: TRBV27
j_call: TRBJ2-5

cdr3_aa: CASTPGGTANYGYTF
cdr3_nt: TGTGCCAGCACCCCAGGAGGAACAGCTAACTATGGCTACACCTTC
d_call: -
v_call: TRBV28
j_call: TRBJ1-2

cdr3_aa: CSVAPSGLQETQYF
cdr3_nt: TGCAGCGTTGCCCCTAGCGGGCTCCAAGAGACCCAGTACTTC
d_call: TRBD2
v_call: TRBV29-1
j_call: TRBJ2-5

cdr3_aa: CASSLSRDTQYF
cdr3_nt: TGTGCCAGCAGTTTATCGAGGGATACGCAGTATTTT
d_call: -
v_call: TRBV2
j_call: TRBJ2-3

cdr3_aa: CATSGASGRRVLQETQYF
cdr3_nt: TGTGCCACCTCAGGGGCTAGCGGGCGACGCGTACTTCAAGAGACCCAGTACTTC
d_call: TRBD2
v_call: TRBV27
j_call: TRBJ2-5

cdr3_aa: CASRTHRDSGETQYF
cdr3_nt: TGTGCCAGCAGGACTCACCGGGACAGTGGGGAGACCCAGTACTTC
d_call: TRBD1
v_call: TRBV6-5
j_call: TRBJ2-5

cdr3_aa: CASSFERSSYEQYF
cdr3_nt: TGCGCCAGCAGCTTCGAGCGGAGCTCCTACGAGCAGTACTTC
d_call: -
v_call: TRBV5-1
j_call: TRBJ2-7

cdr3_aa: CASASGRADTQYF
cdr3_nt: TGTGCCAGCGCCAGCGGGAGGGCAGATACGCAGTATTTT
d_call: TRBD2
v_call: TRBV7-3
j_call: TRBJ2-3

cdr3_aa: CASVTGSGANVLTF
cdr3_nt: TGTGCCAGCGTTACAGGGTCCGGGGCCAACGTCCTGACTTTC
d_call: -
v_call: TRBV28
j_call: TRBJ2-6

cdr3_aa: CASSSLAGSNNEQFF
cdr3_nt: TGCGCCAGCAGCTCCTTAGCGGGAAGTAACAATGAGCAGTTCTTC
d_call: TRBD2
v_call: TRBV5-1
j_call: TRBJ2-1

cdr3_aa: CASSTDSNTGELFF
cdr3_nt: TGCGCCAGCAGCACGGACAGTAACACCGGGGAGCTGTTTTTT
d_call: -
v_call: TRBV5-1
j_call: TRBJ2-2

cdr3_aa: CASSSVLAGSTDTQYF
cdr3_nt: TGTGCCAGCAGCTCCGTACTAGCGGGGAGCACAGATACGCAGTATTTT
d_call: TRBD2
v_call: TRBV7-9
j_call: TRBJ2-3

cdr3_aa: CASSELAGGQETQYF
cdr3_nt: TGTGCCAGCAGTGAGCTAGCGGGAGGCCAAGAGACCCAGTACTTC
d_call: TRBD2
v_call: TRBV6-1
j_call: TRBJ2-5

cdr3_aa: CASSPESGPGGGIYGYTF
cdr3_nt: TGCGCCAGCAGCCCAGAATCCGGCCCGGGGGGGGGAATATATGGCTACACCTTC
d_call: -
v_call: TRBV4-1
j_call: TRBJ1-2

cdr3_aa: CASSSDSSYEQYF
cdr3_nt: TGTGCCAGCAGCTCAGACAGCTCCTACGAGCAGTACTTC
d_call: -
v_call: TRBV7-9
j_call: TRBJ2-7

cdr3_aa: CASSIRVDGQETQYF
cdr3_nt: TGTGCCAGTAGTATACGGGTTGACGGACAAGAGACCCAGTACTTC
d_call: -
v_call: TRBV19
j_call: TRBJ2-5

cdr3_aa: CASSQSGRAGETQYF
cdr3_nt: TGTGCCAGCAGCCAATCCGGGAGGGCCGGGGAGACCCAGTACTTC
d_call: TRBD2
v_call: TRBV14
j_call: TRBJ2-5

cdr3_aa: CASSFLTTGSYGYTF
cdr3_nt: TGTGCCAGCAGCTTTCTGACGACAGGGAGCTATGGCTACACCTTC
d_call: TRBD1
v_call: TRBV7-9
j_call: TRBJ1-2

cdr3_aa: CASSLSGQGESGYTF
cdr3_nt: TGCGCCAGCAGCTTGTCTGGGCAGGGTGAGAGTGGCTACACCTTC
d_call: -
v_call: TRBV5-1
j_call: TRBJ1-2

cdr3_aa: CASSLYKKVAGGDNEQFF
cdr3_nt: TGTGCCAGCAGTTTATATAAGAAGGTAGCGGGAGGGGACAATGAGCAGTTCTTC
d_call: TRBD2
v_call: TRBV27
j_call: TRBJ2-1

cdr3_aa: CAIPPPTDRTSREQEAFF
cdr3_nt: TGTGCCATCCCACCCCCGACGGATCGGACAAGTAGAGAGCAGGAAGCTTTCTTT
d_call: -
v_call: TRBV19
j_call: TRBJ1-1